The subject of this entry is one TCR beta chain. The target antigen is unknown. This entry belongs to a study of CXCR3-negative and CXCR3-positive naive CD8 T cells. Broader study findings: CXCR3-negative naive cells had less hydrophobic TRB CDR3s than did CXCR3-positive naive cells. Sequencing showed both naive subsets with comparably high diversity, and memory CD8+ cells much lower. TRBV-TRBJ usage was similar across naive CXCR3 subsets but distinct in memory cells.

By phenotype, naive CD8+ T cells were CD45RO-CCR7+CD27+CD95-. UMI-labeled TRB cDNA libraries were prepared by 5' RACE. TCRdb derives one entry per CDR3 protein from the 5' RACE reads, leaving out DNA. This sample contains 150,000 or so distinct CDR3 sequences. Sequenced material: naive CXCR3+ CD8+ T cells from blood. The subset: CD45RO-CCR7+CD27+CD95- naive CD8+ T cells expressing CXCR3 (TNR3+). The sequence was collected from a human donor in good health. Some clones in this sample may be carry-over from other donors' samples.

This chain's CDR3 is CASSTFGQGAADTQYF. The chain is built from TRBV19 and TRBJ2-3; absent DNA, TCRdb's TRBD1 call cannot be checked. Germline assignment: CDR1 LNHDA and CDR2 SQIVND (reference sequence). The CDR3 spans 16 residues.